Below are 26 T cell receptor beta chains sequenced from a single sample in a study of blood T cells in healthy people across ages. A second PCR, run for roughly 7 to 11 cycles, used a sample-barcoded 5' primer plus a J-beta primer mix. A single record per CDR3 protein comes from TCRdb applying MiXCR to the 5' RACE reads. The data hold about 780,000 distinct CDR3 sequences, with roughly 25% observed a single time. This same sample was also taken into another study, of T cells of mothers and their children.

Input material: blood. These receptors were taken from a boy aged 5 to 17 in good health.

This clonotype was detected once. V gene TRBV12-3 or TRBV12-4 combines with J gene TRBJ2-7, with TRBD1 as a possible D gene (5 bases). Between the trimmed V and J ends, which lost 1 base and 3 bases, there was a span of 13 bases. The CDR3 totals 15 residues. CDR3 coding DNA: TGTGCCAGCAGTTTAGAAGGGGATGGTTTCTACGAGCAGTACTTC. Protein sequence: CASSLEGDGFYEQYF.

The gene calls are TRBV25-1 and TRBJ2-1; D gene uncertain. V lost 4 bases and J 4 bases, leaving 20 bases between the germline ends. This CDR3 has 17 residues. Germline CDR1 MGHDK, CDR2 SYGVNS. The DNA of the CDR3 is TGTGCCAGCAGTGGAATAGGAGAACGGTACGCTTACAATGAGCAGTTCTTC. It translates to CASSGIGERYAYNEQFF.

Only a few counts were recorded for this clonotype. The J gene is TRBJ2-7, the V gene TRBV6-1; 8 bases match TRBD1. V shed 5 bases, J shed 2 bases, and the junction held 14 bases outside the gene matches. The germline V gene encodes CDR1 MNHNS and CDR2 SASEGT. The CDR3 consists of 17 residues. This CDR3 reads CASSPASDRVPPYEQYF. CDR3 in DNA: TGTGCCAGCAGTCCCGCTTCGGACAGGGTTCCTCCCTACGAGCAGTACTTC.

This clonotype was counted between two and nine times. The J gene is TRBJ1-5, the V gene TRBV6-2 or TRBV6-3; D is perhaps TRBD1 (5 bases). Germline V gene lookup returns CDR1 MNHEY and CDR2 SVGEGT. The V and J ends lost 6 bases and 6 bases respectively, with 15 bases between them. This CDR3 is 14 amino acids long. Written as DNA, the CDR3 is TGTGCCAGCAGCACGTTCGGGGCGGGTCAGCCCCAGCATTTT. Protein product: CASSTFGAGQPQHF.

The chain is built from TRBV9 and TRBJ1-1, with 7 bases fitting TRBD1. CDR3 size: 14 residues. Germline V gene data show CDR1 as SGDLS and CDR2 as YYNGEE. The trim removed 4 bases at V and 6 bases at J, leaving 9 bases unmatched. The CDR3 region has the DNA TGTGCCAGCAGCCTCATGACAGGGAGCCCTGAAGCTTTCTTT. Translated: CASSLMTGSPEAFF.

The table lists this clonotype with a few counts. The chain joins TRBV5-6 to TRBJ1-2; D is perhaps TRBD1 (5 bases). The V gene's germline CDR1 is SGHDT and CDR2 YYEEEE. The CDR3 has 15 amino acids. Trimming stripped 2 bases from V and 5 bases from J, with 16 bases between. CDR3 in DNA: TGTGCCAGCAGCTTTGGGGCCGGAGCCGCATATGGCTACACCTTC. The encoded protein is CASSFGAGAAYGYTF. Together with reference TRBV5-6 and TRBJ1-2, the CDR3 gives the full variable domain: DAGVTQSPTHLIKTRGQQVTLRCSPKSGHDTVSWYQQALGQGPQFIFQYYEEEERQRGNFPDRFSGHQFPNYSSELNVNALLLGDSALYLCASSFGAGAAYGYTFGSGTRLTVV.

This rearrangement joins TRBV19 to TRBJ2-4; D possibly uses TRBD1 or TRBD2 (5 bases each). Germline CDR1 and CDR2: LNHDA and SQIVND (reference sequence). The length of the CDR3 is 12 residues. Trimming shortened V by 4 bases and J by 7 bases, and 8 bases separated the two germline ends. This CDR3 reads CASSNEGNIQYF. The CDR3 region has the DNA TGTGCCAGTAGTAATGAGGGGAACATTCAGTACTTC. Complete variable domain (other parts from reference TRBV19 and TRBJ2-4): DGGITQSPKYLFRKEGQNVTLSCEQNLNHDAMYWYRQDPGQGLRLIYYSQIVNDFQKGDIAEGYSVSREKKESFPLTVTSAQKNPTAFYLCASSNEGNIQYFGAGTRLSVL.

This sequence joins TRBV7-2 and TRBJ1-3; D possibly corresponds to TRBD1 (6 bases). The ends were cut back, 5 bases at V and 3 bases at J, with 20 bases in the middle. Germline V CDR1 and CDR2: SGHTA, FQGNSA. This CDR3 has 17 amino acids. The CDR3 here is CASSRHQDRYRGNTIYF. The CDR3 DNA is TGTGCCAGCAGCCGCCATCAGGACAGATACCGTGGAAACACCATATATTTT.

This chain links TRBV27 with TRBJ2-5, with 8 bases aligning to TRBD1. The germline CDR1 and CDR2 sequences are MNHEY and SMNVEV (reference sequence). This CDR3 is 14 amino acids long. The J segment lost 5 bases and the V segment lost 5 bases, leaving 7 bases of the junction unmatched. DNA of the CDR3: TGTGCCAGCAGTACCCGGACAGGGCACGAGACCCAGTACTTC. Its translation: CASSTRTGHETQYF.

The chain recombines TRBV3-1 with TRBJ2-1; unclear D gene. Germline V gene data show CDR1 as LGHDT and CDR2 as YNNKEL (reference sequence). V lost 7 bases and J 8 bases, leaving 9 bases between the germline ends. The CDR3 extends over 11 amino acids. The CDR3 here is CASTLGDEQFF. CDR3 bases: TGTGCCAGCACCCTTGGCGATGAGCAGTTCTTC.

This clonotype has only a few counts. The V call is TRBV5-1, the J call TRBJ1-4; no clear D gene. Germline CDR1 reads SGHRS; CDR2 reads YFSETQ. The ends were cut back, 0 bases at V and 8 bases at J, with 14 bases in the middle. The CDR3 is 15 amino acids. The CDR3, as DNA: TGCGCCAGCAGCTTGGAACGGGTCGGTTCCGAAAAACTGTTTTTT. Translating gives CASSLERVGSEKLFF.

The chain has TRBV6-5 and TRBJ2-1; D may be TRBD1 or TRBD2 (5 bases each). V was shortened by 2 bases and J by 3 bases, with 17 bases between the two germline ends. The CDR3 is made up of 17 amino acids. Germline V gene sequence: CDR1 MNHEY, CDR2 SVGAGI. The CDR3 DNA follows: TGTGCCAGCAGTTACCATCCGAGAGGGGCAGTCTACAATGAGCAGTTCTTC. This translates into CASSYHPRGAVYNEQFF.

This clonotype appeared a few times. The V and J genes are TRBV20-1 and TRBJ2-5, with TRBD2 matching 9 bases. V trimming: 7 bases; J trimming: 4 bases; junction bases outside the gene matches: 4. This CDR3 comprises 12 residues. Germline CDR1 reads DFQATT; CDR2 reads SNEGSKA (reference sequence). Written as DNA, the CDR3 is TGCAGTGTGGGTAGCGGGGGAGAGACCCAGTACTTC. Encoded protein: CSVGSGGETQYF.

This clonotype has a handful of counts. The CDR3 DNA reads as TGTGCCAGCAGTTTCACTAGCGGGGGGGAGACCCAGTACTTC. Translated: CASSFTSGGETQYF. The genes are TRBV27 and TRBJ2-5; TRBD2 agrees at 12 bases. Germline-derived CDR1 and CDR2 are MNHEY and SMNVEV (reference sequence). The length of the CDR3 is 14 residues. J was trimmed by 5 bases and V by 3 bases; bases with no gene match: 1.

A few counts support this clonotype. This sequence joins TRBV20-1 and TRBJ1-1; D is possibly TRBD1 (5 bases). The CDR3 is made up of 14 amino acids. Deletions cut 6 bases from V and 11 bases from J, with 25 bases between. Germline values: CDR1 DFQATT, CDR2 SNEGSKA (reference sequence). CDR3: CSAPNRDSNSRAFF. In DNA, the CDR3 is TGCAGTGCGCCAAACCGGGACTCAAACTCAAGGGCTTTCTTT.

This clonotype was seen a handful of times. The chain is built from TRBV12-3 or TRBV12-4 and TRBJ2-7; D might be TRBD2 (6 bases). The CDR3 length is 13 residues. Trimming took 8 bases from V and 5 from J, leaving 16 bases between them. The CDR3 region has the DNA TGTGCCAGCGGAATCCTTAGCGGCGACGAGCAGTACTTC. Its protein is CASGILSGDEQYF.

This chain joins TRBV5-5 and TRBJ1-1; D uncertain. The CDR3 has 13 residues. Germline V gene lookup returns CDR1 SGHKS and CDR2 YYEKEE (reference sequence). The V and J ends lost 3 bases and 9 bases respectively, with 15 bases between them. The CDR3 region has the DNA TGTGCCAGCAGCTCCCCCGGACCCTTTAAAGCTTTCTTT. Translation: CASSSPGPFKAFF.

This clonotype came up a few times. The chain joins TRBV6-5 to TRBJ2-7, with 10 bases identical to TRBD2. The germline gives CDR1 MNHEY, CDR2 SVGAGI. The CDR3 length is 17 residues. V lost 0 bases to trimming and J lost 1 base; unmatched junction nucleotides: 6. The CDR3 spells CASSYSGPSGGSYEQYF. The CDR3 nucleotides read TGTGCCAGCAGTTACTCCGGGCCTAGCGGGGGATCCTACGAGCAGTACTTC.

The rearrangement links TRBV20-1 to TRBJ2-1; 14 bases match TRBD2. This CDR3 is 15 amino acids long. With 5 bases clipped from V and 6 bases from J, the junction kept 6 bases outside the gene matches. The germline V gene has CDR1 DFQATT and CDR2 SNEGSKA (reference sequence). The DNA of the CDR3 is TGCAGTGCTCCCTGGACTAGCGGGGGGCCCAATGAGCAGTTCTTC. Amino acids: CSAPWTSGGPNEQFF.

This chain connects TRBV27 to TRBJ1-4; D gene uncertain. This CDR3 is 15 amino acids long. V gave up 6 bases and J gave up 3 bases, with 14 bases separating them. Looked up from germline, CDR1 is MNHEY and CDR2 is SMNVEV (reference sequence). The DNA of the CDR3 is TGTGCCAGCAGCTCCCGGGCAGCTTCTAATGAAAAACTGTTTTTT. Translation gives CASSSRAASNEKLFF.

This sequence joins TRBV6-5 and TRBJ1-1; D perhaps matches TRBD1 (5 bases). This CDR3 region has 16 residues. CDR1 and CDR2 (germline): MNHEY, SVGAGI. Trimming stripped 4 bases from V and 1 base from J, with 16 bases between. The CDR3 nucleotides read TGTGCCAGCAGTTGGGGGGTCCCCCATGGGAACACTGAAGCTTTCTTT. It specifies CASSWGVPHGNTEAFF.

The table lists this clonotype with a few counts. This chain joins TRBV27 and TRBJ2-3, with D perhaps matching TRBD1 (6 bases). The CDR3 sequence is 15 residues long. From germline, CDR1 is MNHEY and CDR2 SMNVEV (reference sequence). V lost 6 bases, J lost 2 bases, and 15 bases lay in between. The CDR3 region is CASRPWGLPTDTQYF. In DNA form, the CDR3 reads TGTGCCAGCAGACCCTGGGGGCTGCCCACAGATACGCAGTATTTT.

This clonotype occurred a few times. The CDR3 sequence: CASSYRSRGVYKAFF. CDR3 bases: TGTGCCAGCAGTTATAGGTCACGCGGGGTTTACAAAGCTTTCTTT. The chain has TRBV6-5 and TRBJ1-1; the D is unclear. Trimming cost V 3 bases and J 9 bases, with 20 bases left between them. The CDR3 is made up of 15 amino acids. Per germline, CDR1 MNHEY and CDR2 SVGAGI.

The V call is TRBV6-2 or TRBV6-3, the J call TRBJ2-5; D remains ambiguous. The germline V gene has CDR1 MNHEY and CDR2 SVGEGT. V lost 2 bases and J lost 0, with 13 bases in between. This CDR3 has 16 amino acids. The CDR3 nucleotides read TGTGCCAGCAGTTACACCCTACCGACCCACCAAGAGACCCAGTACTTC. Its translation is CASSYTLPTHQETQYF.

Of note for this clonotype: Its ends do not fully match the called genes, so a read error is possible. The V call is TRBV7-2, the J call TRBJ2-7; D remains ambiguous. There are 12 residues in the CDR3. Germline assignment: CDR1 SGHTA and CDR2 FQGNSA. CDR3 coding DNA: TGTGCCAGCAGTCCGTTTAGGCACGAGCAGCACTTC. As protein: CASSPFRHEQHF.

This clonotype was recorded many times. The V gene is TRBV9, the J gene TRBJ2-5; D is possibly TRBD1 (5 bases). The J call may not be correct, given that the DNA end is closer to TRBJ2-1. Germline V lookup: CDR1 SGDLS, CDR2 YYNGEE. This CDR3 contains 16 residues. The CDR3 nucleotides are TGTGCCAGCAGCGTAGCTTCAGGGTATACCTACAATGAGCAGTTCTTC. Translating gives CASSVASGYTYNEQFF.